Listed below are T cell receptor beta chains from one sample, sequenced in a study of T cell changes during pregnancy in multiple sclerosis. Some clones are missing from TCRdb's copy, which holds only in-frame ones; the method was immunoSEQ multiplex PCR. The repertoire holds 90,000 or so clones, approximately 90% seen once, with approximately 0.99% in the top ten. The sample consisted of peripheral blood, taken before pregnancy. The receptors originated from a female donor with multiple sclerosis, enrolled in a pregnancy study. Each CDR3 is given with its conserved first and last residue. A D gene is named only where the DNA matches it firmly. For some rows the clone size is stated as once, few or many, or as a class when expanded; others skip it.

>-|TRBV5-1|-|TRBJ2-7
CASSLSNSRYEQYF
TGCGCCAGCAGCTTGAGCAACTCTCGTTACGAGCAGTACTTC
>-|TRBV11-2|TRBD2|TRBJ2-7
CASSPRTSGRALFFEQYF
TGTGCCAGCAGCCCGAGGACTAGCGGGAGGGCCCTCTTCTTCGAGCAGTACTTC
>-|TRBV11-2|-|TRBJ2-3
CASRRQLGTDTQYF
TGTGCCAGCAGACGTCAACTTGGCACAGATACGCAGTATTTT
>-|TRBV30|-|TRBJ1-2
CAWSVGRTNYGYTF
TGTGCCTGGAGTGTTGGTAGAACCAACTATGGCTACACCTTC
>-|TRBV4-1|TRBD2|TRBJ2-7
CASSSGVAGGFGDEQYF
TGCGCCAGCAGTTCCGGGGTAGCGGGAGGGTTCGGGGACGAGCAGTACTTC
>-|TRBV27|TRBD1|TRBJ2-1
CASRPLGQDYNEQFF
TGTGCCAGCCGTCCTTTAGGACAGGACTACAATGAGCAGTTCTTC
>-|TRBV19|-|TRBJ1-2
CASSIDETPWHYGYTF
TGTGCCAGTAGTATAGATGAGACACCATGGCACTATGGCTACACCTTC
>-|TRBV5-4|TRBD1|TRBJ1-2
CASSWRGQGYGYTF
TGTGCCAGCAGTTGGAGGGGGCAGGGCTATGGCTACACCTTC
>once|TRBV14|-|TRBJ1-2
CASSQSYYGYTF
TGTGCCAGCAGCCAGTCATACTATGGCTACACCTTC
>few|TRBV2|TRBD1|TRBJ2-1
CASRTDRAYNEQFF
TGTGCCAGCAGGACGGACAGGGCCTACAATGAGCAGTTCTTC
>-|TRBV6-1|TRBD1|TRBJ2-2
CASSEDVYRGRITGELFF
TGTGCCAGCAGTGAAGATGTGTACAGGGGGAGGATCACCGGGGAGCTGTTTTTT
>-|TRBV28|TRBD1|TRBJ1-2
CASSSGDSYGYTF
TGTGCCAGCAGTTCAGGGGACAGCTATGGCTACACCTTC
>-|TRBV5-1|-|TRBJ1-4
CASRPGGNEKLFF
TGCGCCAGCAGACCGGGGGGGAATGAAAAACTGTTTTTT
>-|TRBV6-1|TRBD1|TRBJ1-2
CASLFGTGFYGYTF
TGTGCCAGTTTATTCGGGACAGGGTTCTATGGCTACACCTTC